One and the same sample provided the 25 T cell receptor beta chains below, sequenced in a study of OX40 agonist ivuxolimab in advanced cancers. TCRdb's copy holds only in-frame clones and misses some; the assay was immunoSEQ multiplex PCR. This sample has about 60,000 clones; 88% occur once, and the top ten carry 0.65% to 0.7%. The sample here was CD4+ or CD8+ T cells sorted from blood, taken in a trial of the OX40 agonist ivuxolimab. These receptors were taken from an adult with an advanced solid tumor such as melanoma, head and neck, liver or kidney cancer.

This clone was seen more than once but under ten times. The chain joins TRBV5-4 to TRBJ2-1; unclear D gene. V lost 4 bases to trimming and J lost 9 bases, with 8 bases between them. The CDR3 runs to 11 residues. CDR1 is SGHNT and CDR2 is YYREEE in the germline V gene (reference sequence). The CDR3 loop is CASSIIGEQFF. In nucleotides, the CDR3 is TGTGCCAGCAGCATAATCGGTGAGCAGTTCTTC.

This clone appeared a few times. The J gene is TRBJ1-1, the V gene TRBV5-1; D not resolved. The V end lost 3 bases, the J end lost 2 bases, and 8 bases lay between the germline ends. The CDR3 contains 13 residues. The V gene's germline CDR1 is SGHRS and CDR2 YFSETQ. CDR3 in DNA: TGCGCCAGCAGCTCCTGGCGAAACACTGAAGCTTTCTTT. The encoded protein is CASSSWRNTEAFF.

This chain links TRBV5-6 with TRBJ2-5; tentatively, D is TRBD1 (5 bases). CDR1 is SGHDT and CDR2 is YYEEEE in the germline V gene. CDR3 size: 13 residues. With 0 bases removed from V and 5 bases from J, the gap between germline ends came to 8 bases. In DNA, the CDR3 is TGTGCCAGCAGCTTGGGACAGTCGGAGACCCAGTACTTC. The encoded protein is CASSLGQSETQYF.

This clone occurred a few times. The chain's CDR3 is CASNWGLVNQPQHF. The CDR3 bases are TGTGCCAGTAATTGGGGGCTCGTCAATCAGCCCCAGCATTTT. The J gene is TRBJ1-5, the V gene TRBV19; weak D call: TRBD1 (6 bases). Trimming shortened V by 7 bases and J by 3 bases, and 13 bases separated the two germline ends. The CDR3 sequence is 14 residues long. The germline CDR1 and CDR2 sequences are LNHDA and SQIVND (reference sequence).

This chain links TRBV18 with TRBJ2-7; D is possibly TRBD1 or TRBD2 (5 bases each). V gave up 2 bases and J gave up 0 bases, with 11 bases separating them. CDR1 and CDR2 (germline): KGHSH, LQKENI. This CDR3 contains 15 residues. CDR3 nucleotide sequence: TGTGCCAGCTCACCAGAACGGGACCGCTCCTACGAGCAGTACTTC. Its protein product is CASSPERDRSYEQYF.

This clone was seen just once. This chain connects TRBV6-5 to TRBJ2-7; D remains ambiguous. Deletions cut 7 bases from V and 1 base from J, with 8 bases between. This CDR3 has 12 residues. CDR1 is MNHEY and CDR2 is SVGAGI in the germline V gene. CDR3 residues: CASIGRSYEQYF. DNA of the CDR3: TGTGCCAGCATAGGGCGATCCTACGAGCAGTACTTC.

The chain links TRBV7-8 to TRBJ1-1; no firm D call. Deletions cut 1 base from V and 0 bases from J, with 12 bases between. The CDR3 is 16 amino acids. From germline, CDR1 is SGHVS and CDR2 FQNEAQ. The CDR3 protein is CASSLESRTVNTEAFF. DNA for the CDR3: TGTGCCAGCAGCTTAGAGTCAAGGACGGTGAACACTGAAGCTTTCTTT.

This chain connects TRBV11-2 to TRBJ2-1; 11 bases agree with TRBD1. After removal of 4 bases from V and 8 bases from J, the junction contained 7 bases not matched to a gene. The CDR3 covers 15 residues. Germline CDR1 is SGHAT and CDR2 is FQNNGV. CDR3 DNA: TGTGCCAGCAGCTCCCGGGACAGGGGGGATCATGAGCAGTTCTTC. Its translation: CASSSRDRGDHEQFF.

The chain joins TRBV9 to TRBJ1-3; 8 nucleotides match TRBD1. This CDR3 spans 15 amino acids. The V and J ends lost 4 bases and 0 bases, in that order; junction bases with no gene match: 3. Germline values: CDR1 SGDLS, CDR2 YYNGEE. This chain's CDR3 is CASSKDRVSGNTIYF. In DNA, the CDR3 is TGTGCCAGCAGCAAGGACAGGGTCTCTGGAAACACCATATATTTT.

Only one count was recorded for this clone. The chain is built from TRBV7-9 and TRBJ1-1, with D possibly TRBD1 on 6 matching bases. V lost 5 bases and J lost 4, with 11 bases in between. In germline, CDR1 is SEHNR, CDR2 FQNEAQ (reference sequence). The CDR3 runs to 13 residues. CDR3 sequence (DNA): TGTGCCAGCAGCCGTACAGGGTCCACTGAAGCTTTCTTT. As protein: CASSRTGSTEAFF.

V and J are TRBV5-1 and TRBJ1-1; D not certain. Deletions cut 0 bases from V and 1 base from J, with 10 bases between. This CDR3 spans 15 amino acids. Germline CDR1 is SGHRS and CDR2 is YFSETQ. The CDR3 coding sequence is TGCGCCAGCAGCTTGGCATTCGGAGGGAACACTGAAGCTTTCTTT. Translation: CASSLAFGGNTEAFF.

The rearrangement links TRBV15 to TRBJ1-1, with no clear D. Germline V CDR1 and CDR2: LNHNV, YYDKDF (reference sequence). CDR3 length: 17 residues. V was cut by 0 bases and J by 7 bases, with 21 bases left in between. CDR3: CATSREGRVGPRFEAFF. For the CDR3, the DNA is TGTGCCACCAGCAGAGAAGGAAGGGTAGGTCCTCGGTTTGAAGCTTTCTTT.

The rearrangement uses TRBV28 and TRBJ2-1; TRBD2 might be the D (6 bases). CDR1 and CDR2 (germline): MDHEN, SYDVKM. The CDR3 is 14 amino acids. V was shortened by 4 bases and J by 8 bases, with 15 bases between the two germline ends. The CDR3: CASSSGGVVDEQFF. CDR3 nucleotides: TGTGCCAGCAGTTCTGGCGGGGTTGTCGATGAGCAGTTCTTC.

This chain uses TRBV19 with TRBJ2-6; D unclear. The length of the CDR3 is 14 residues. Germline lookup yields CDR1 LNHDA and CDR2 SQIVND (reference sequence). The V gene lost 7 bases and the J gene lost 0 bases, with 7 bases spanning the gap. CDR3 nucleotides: TGTGCCAGTACGCAGCTCTCTGGGGCCAACGTCCTGACTTTC. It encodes CASTQLSGANVLTF.

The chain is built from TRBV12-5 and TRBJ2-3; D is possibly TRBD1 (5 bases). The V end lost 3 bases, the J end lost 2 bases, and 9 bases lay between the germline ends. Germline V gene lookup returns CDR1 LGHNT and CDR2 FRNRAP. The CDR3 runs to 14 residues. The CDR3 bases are TGTGCTAGTGGTTTAGGGGTGGCCACAGATACGCAGTATTTT. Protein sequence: CASGLGVATDTQYF.

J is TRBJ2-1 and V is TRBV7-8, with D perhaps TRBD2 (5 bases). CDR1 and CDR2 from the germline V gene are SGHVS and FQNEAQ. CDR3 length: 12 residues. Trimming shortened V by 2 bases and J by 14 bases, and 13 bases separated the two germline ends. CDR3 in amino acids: CASSLLGEGKFF. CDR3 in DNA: TGTGCCAGCAGCTTACTAGGAGAGGGTAAGTTCTTC. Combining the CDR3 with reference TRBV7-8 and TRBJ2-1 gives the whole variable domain GAGVSQSPRYKVAKRGQDVALRCDPISGHVSLFWYQQALGQGPEFLTYFQNEAQLDKSGLPSDRFFAERPEGSVSTLKIQRTQQEDSAVYLCASSLLGEGKFFGPGTRLTVL.

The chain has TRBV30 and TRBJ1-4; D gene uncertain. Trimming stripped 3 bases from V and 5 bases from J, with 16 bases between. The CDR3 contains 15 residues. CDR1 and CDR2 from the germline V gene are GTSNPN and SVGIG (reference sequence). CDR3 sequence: CAWSTGRLANEKLFF. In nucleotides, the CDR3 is TGTGCCTGGAGCACCGGGCGCTTGGCAAATGAAAAACTGTTTTTT.

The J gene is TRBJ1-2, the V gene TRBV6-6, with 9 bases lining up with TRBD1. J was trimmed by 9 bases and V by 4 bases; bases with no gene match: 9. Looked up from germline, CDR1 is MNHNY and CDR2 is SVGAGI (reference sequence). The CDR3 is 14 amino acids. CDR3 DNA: TGTGCCAGCAGTTCTGGAGGGACAGGGCTGAGCTACACCTTC. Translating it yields CASSSGGTGLSYTF.

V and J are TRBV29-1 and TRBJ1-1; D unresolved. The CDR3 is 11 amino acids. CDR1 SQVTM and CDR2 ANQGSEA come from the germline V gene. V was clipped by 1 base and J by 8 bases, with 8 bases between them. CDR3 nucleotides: TGCAGCGTTGAAGTGGGTGGGGAAGCTTTCTTT. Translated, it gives CSVEVGGEAFF.

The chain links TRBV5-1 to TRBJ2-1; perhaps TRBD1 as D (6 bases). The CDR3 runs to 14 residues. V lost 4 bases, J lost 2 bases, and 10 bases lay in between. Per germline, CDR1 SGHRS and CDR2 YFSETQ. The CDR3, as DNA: TGCGCCAGCAGCGGTGGACAGACCTACAATGAGCAGTTCTTC. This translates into CASSGGQTYNEQFF.

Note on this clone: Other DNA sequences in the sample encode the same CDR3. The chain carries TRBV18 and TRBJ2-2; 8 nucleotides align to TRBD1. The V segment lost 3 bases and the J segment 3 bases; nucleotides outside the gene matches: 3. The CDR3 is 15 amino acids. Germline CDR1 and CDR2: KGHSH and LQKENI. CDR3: CASSPRTGYTGELFF. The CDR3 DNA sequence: TGTGCCAGCTCACCTCGGACAGGGTACACCGGGGAGCTGTTTTTT.

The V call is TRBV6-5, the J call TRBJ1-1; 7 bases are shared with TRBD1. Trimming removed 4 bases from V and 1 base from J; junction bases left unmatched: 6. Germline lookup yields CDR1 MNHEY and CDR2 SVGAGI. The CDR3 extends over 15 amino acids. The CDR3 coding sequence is TGTGCCAGCAGTTCCCAAAGACAGGGGAACACTGAAGCTTTCTTT. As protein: CASSSQRQGNTEAFF.

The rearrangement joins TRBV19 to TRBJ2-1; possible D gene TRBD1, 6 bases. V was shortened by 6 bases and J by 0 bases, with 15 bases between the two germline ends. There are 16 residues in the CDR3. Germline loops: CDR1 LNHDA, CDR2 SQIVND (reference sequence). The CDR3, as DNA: TGTGCCAGTAGGACGGGACACATAAGCTCCTACAATGAGCAGTTCTTC. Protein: CASRTGHISSYNEQFF. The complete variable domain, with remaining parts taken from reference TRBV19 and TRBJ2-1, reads DGGITQSPKYLFRKEGQNVTLSCEQNLNHDAMYWYRQDPGQGLRLIYYSQIVNDFQKGDIAEGYSVSREKKESFPLTVTSAQKNPTAFYLCASRTGHISSYNEQFFGPGTRLTVL.

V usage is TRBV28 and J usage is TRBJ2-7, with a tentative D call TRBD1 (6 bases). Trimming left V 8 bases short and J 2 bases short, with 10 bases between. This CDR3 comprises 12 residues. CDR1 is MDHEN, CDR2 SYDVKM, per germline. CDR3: CASAQGTYEQYF. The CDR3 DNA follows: TGTGCCAGCGCACAGGGTACCTACGAGCAGTACTTC.

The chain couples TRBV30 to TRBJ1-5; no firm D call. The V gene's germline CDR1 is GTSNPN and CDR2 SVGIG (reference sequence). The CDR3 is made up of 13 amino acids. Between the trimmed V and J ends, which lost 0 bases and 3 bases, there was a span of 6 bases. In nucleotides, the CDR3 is TGTGCCTGGAGTGTACATGACAATCAGCCCCAGCATTTT. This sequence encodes CAWSVHDNQPQHF.